The 8 T cell receptor beta chains reported below all come from one sample, sequenced in a study of blood T cells in healthy people across ages. Then a second PCR, running roughly 7 to 11 cycles, was carried out with a sample-barcoded 5' primer and a J-beta primer mix. One entry per CDR3 protein results from TCRdb running MiXCR on the 5' RACE reads. In the table there are more than 650,000 distinct CDR3 sequences, approximately 21% of which are singletons. Sequencing was done on a sample of blood. These receptors all come from a man aged 65 to 79 in good health.

This clonotype was counted a few times. The chain is built from TRBV29-1 and TRBJ2-3; the D gene could be TRBD1 or TRBD2 (6 bases each). V was clipped by 5 bases and J by 4 bases, with 10 bases between them. Germline assignment: CDR1 SQVTM and CDR2 ANQGSEA. The CDR3 runs 12 residues. The chain's CDR3 is CSVMRGADTQYF. The CDR3 nucleotides read TGCAGCGTTATGAGGGGGGCAGATACGCAGTATTTT.

In its sample, this clonotype was seen a few times. The rearrangement links TRBV20-1 to TRBJ2-1; no firm D call. Germline V gene lookup returns CDR1 DFQATT and CDR2 SNEGSKA (reference sequence). The CDR3 is 17 residues long. The germline V and J ends were trimmed by 0 bases and 7 bases, with 22 bases remaining between them. CDR3 nucleotide sequence: TGCAGTGCTAGAGATATGGTTGGGAAAGGTTTTGTGAATGAGCAGTTCTTC. Its translation: CSARDMVGKGFVNEQFF.

This clonotype was counted many times. The J gene is TRBJ2-3, the V gene TRBV5-1; D gene uncertain. The V and J ends lost 1 base and 5 bases respectively, with 8 bases between them. In germline, CDR1 is SGHRS, CDR2 YFSETQ. This CDR3 comprises 13 residues. The CDR3 is CASSLSRRDTQYF. The CDR3 DNA is TGCGCCAGCAGCTTGAGTCGAAGAGATACGCAGTATTTT.

Ten or more counts support this clonotype. The chain is built from TRBV10-3 and TRBJ1-2; D is ambiguous. Germline V gene sequence: CDR1 ENHRY, CDR2 SYGVKD. This CDR3 is built from 17 residues. Trimming removed 1 base from V and 2 bases from J, with 17 bases in between. CDR3: CAISEFYDWALNYGYTF. As DNA, the CDR3 is TGTGCCATCAGTGAGTTCTACGACTGGGCCCTCAACTATGGCTACACCTTC.

The V and J genes are TRBV5-1 and TRBJ2-3; TRBD2 matches 8 bases. The CDR3 spans 15 residues. Trimming took 4 bases from V and 2 from J; bases not matched to a gene: 6. Germline loops: CDR1 SGHRS, CDR2 YFSETQ. CDR3 DNA sequence: TGCGCCAGCAGCATTAGCGGGGTTACCACAGATACGCAGTATTTT. Amino acids: CASSISGVTTDTQYF. Based on the CDR3 plus reference TRBV5-1 and TRBJ2-3, the full variable domain is KAGVTQTPRYLIKTRGQQVTLSCSPISGHRSVSWYQQTPGQGLQFLFEYFSETQRNKGNFPGRFSGRQFSNSRSEMNVSTLELGDSALYLCASSISGVTTDTQYFGPGTRLTVL.

As regards this clonotype: One junction end disagrees with the germline gene, perhaps due to a read error. The gene calls are TRBV27 and TRBJ2-1, with 12 bases identical to TRBD1. The germline V gene has CDR1 MNHEY and CDR2 SMNVEV (reference sequence). The CDR3 has 13 amino acids. As DNA, the CDR3 is TGTGCCAGCAGAAAAGGGGGACAGGGGGCGACGTACTTC. Its translation: CASRKGGQGATYF.

The CDR3 is CASIGTSGSQTQYF. In DNA, the CDR3 is TGTGCCAGCATCGGGACTAGCGGGAGTCAGACCCAGTACTTC. This chain joins TRBV25-1 and TRBJ2-1, with TRBD2 matching over 14 bases. The end of the DNA fits TRBJ2-5 better, so the J call may be wrong. Germline V lookup: CDR1 MGHDK, CDR2 SYGVNS. The CDR3 totals 14 residues.

This chain joins TRBV29-1 and TRBJ2-6; D is ambiguous. This CDR3 has 14 amino acids. The ends were cut back, 4 bases at V and 0 bases at J, with 7 bases in the middle. Germline loops: CDR1 SQVTM, CDR2 ANQGSEA. In DNA form, the CDR3 reads TGCAGCGTTGTACCCCACTCTGGGGCCAACGTCCTGACTTTC. The encoded protein is CSVVPHSGANVLTF.